This passage covers 7 T cell receptor beta chains from one sample sequenced in a study of early T cells in non-severe SARS-CoV-2 infection (dated by TCRdb to the early 2020s). To prepare the library, 5' RACE was applied. Sequencing was carried out with a NextSeq 500. TCRdb reanalyzed the raw reads on its own, using fastp at Q25 for trimming and MiXCR for clone calling, and kept in-frame beta chains. Entries that share a CDR3 protein sequence are merged under the most common genes and DNA. The sample yields some 41,000 distinct CDR3 sequences; roughly 5% were counted once. The top ten constitute roughly 24% of the sample. The sequenced material came from whole blood. These receptor sequences come from an adult who was a healthcare worker with PCR-confirmed SARS-CoV-2 infection or an uninfected control (not recorded which).

J is TRBJ2-6 and V is TRBV18, with D tentatively TRBD1 (5 bases). Germline V CDR1 and CDR2: KGHSH, LQKENI. Trimming removed 0 bases at V and 2 bases at J, with 8 bases between. This CDR3 region has 16 residues. The CDR3 spells CASSPPGRAGANVLTF. CDR3 sequence (DNA): TGTGCCAGCTCACCACCAGGCAGGGCTGGGGCCAACGTCCTGACTTTC.

This clonotype has just a few counts. The chain recombines TRBV5-4 with TRBJ2-3; 8 bases are shared with TRBD2. Germline loops: CDR1 SGHNT, CDR2 YYREEE (reference sequence). V gave up 4 bases and J gave up 5 bases; unmatched junction bases: 6. The CDR3 is 14 amino acids. The CDR3 spells CASSIGLAEDTQYF. CDR3 nucleotides: TGTGCCAGCAGCATAGGACTAGCAGAAGATACGCAGTATTTT.

In its sample, this clonotype was seen many times. The rearrangement joins TRBV4-2 to TRBJ2-7; TRBD2 agrees at 7 bases. This CDR3 comprises 14 residues. Germline V gene data show CDR1 as LGHNA and CDR2 as YNFKEQ. The CDR3 DNA sequence: TGTGCCAGCAGCCAAGATCCGGGGACTACTGACCTACGAGTC. The encoded protein is CASSQDPGTTDLRV.

This clonotype appeared a few times. The genes are TRBV29-1 and TRBJ2-7; the D call may be TRBD1 or TRBD2 (5 bases each). Per the germline V gene, CDR1 is SQVTM and CDR2 is ANQGSEA. Trimming removed 4 bases from V and 3 bases from J, with 7 bases in between. The CDR3 loop spans 11 amino acids. In DNA form, the CDR3 reads TGCAGCGTTGGGGACCTCTACGAGCAGTACTTC. Translated, it gives CSVGDLYEQYF.

Many counts were recorded for this clonotype. The genes are TRBV12-3 or TRBV12-4 and TRBJ1-3; possible D gene TRBD1, 5 bases. This CDR3 has 14 residues. Trimming cost V 6 bases and J 3 bases, with 12 bases left between them. The CDR3 region is CASRRAGGGNTIYF. In DNA, the CDR3 is TGTGCCAGCAGGAGGGCCGGGGGTGGAAACACCATATATTTT.

The table lists this clonotype with many counts. The chain has TRBV28 and TRBJ2-5; no definite D call. Deletions cut 4 bases from V and 0 bases from J, with 15 bases between. Per germline, CDR1 MDHEN and CDR2 SYDVKM. This CDR3 spans 16 amino acids. The CDR3 coding sequence is TGTGCCAGCAGTTCCCGGGCCGGCAGGAACCAAGAGACCCAGTACTTC. Its translation: CASSSRAGRNQETQYF.

The rearrangement joins TRBV6-1 to TRBJ2-3, with 9 bases that match TRBD2. The CDR3 totals 16 residues. The V segment lost 3 bases and the J segment 2 bases; nucleotides outside the gene matches: 6. CDR1 is MNHNS, CDR2 SASEGT, per germline. Written as DNA, the CDR3 is TGTGCCAGCAGTGATTGGCTAGCGGGAATCACAGATACGCAGTATTTT. Translated, it gives CASSDWLAGITDTQYF.